There are many counts of the clone carrying this TCR beta chain. Its specificity is not known. Transcripts of RNA were the source for amplifying TCR beta CDR3 regions. The first round was an RT-PCR with HTBI primers, and the second round was a multiplex PCR. TCRdb used MiXCR to reprocess the multiplex PCR reads, holding one entry per CDR3 protein. The table includes 170,000 or so distinct CDR3 sequences, 30% to 45% detected once. Germline V gene lookup returns CDR1 MNHEY and CDR2 SVGEGT. The length of the CDR3 is 15 residues. J was trimmed by 0 bases and V by 6 bases; bases with no gene match: 8. The sample belongs to a study of Graves' ophthalmopathy and Graves' hyperthyroidism. Study outcomes and limitations: At about 69% sensitivity and approximately 72% specificity, the model predicted progression of the ophthalmopathy. From stable hyperthyroidism, ophthalmopathy was separated by a 13-signature model with roughly 89% sensitivity and less than 82% specificity.

It was on clinical symptoms, serum thyroxine, TRAb, thyroid ultrasound and orbital computed tomography that diagnosis relied. The chain combines TRBV6-2 or TRBV6-3 with TRBJ2-7; 7 bases agree with TRBD1. This sequence originates from a woman aged 40 to 50 with Graves' ophthalmopathy. The sample consisted of peripheral blood. CDR3 sequence: CASRTPGTASYEQYF. CDR3 DNA sequence: TGTGCCAGCAGAACCCCCGGGACAGCCTCCTACGAGCAGTACTTC.